One and the same sample provided the 21 T cell receptor beta chains below, sequenced in a study of blood T cell repertoires in COVID-19. Sequencing was performed with immunoSEQ multiplex PCR; in TCRdb, only in-frame clones are kept and a portion is missing. Altogether approximately 150,000 clones are present, over 85% being singletons, with the ten largest covering around 1.5%. The sequenced material came from peripheral blood. These receptors came from a human donor in a cohort sampled during active COVID-19.

The rearrangement links TRBV12-5 to TRBJ2-3; a possible D gene is TRBD2 (5 bases). Trimming removed 0 bases at V and 4 bases at J, with 17 bases between. This CDR3 has 17 amino acids. Germline V gene lookup returns CDR1 LGHNT and CDR2 FRNRAP. The CDR3 DNA is TGTGCTAGTGGTTTGGTACTAGTTCCTTCTGGCGCAGATACGCAGTATTTT. Translated, it gives CASGLVLVPSGADTQYF.

This chain connects TRBV9 to TRBJ2-5; 9 nucleotides agree with TRBD1. The germline gives CDR1 SGDLS, CDR2 YYNGEE. Trimming took 0 bases from V and 5 from J; bases not matched to a gene: 8. This CDR3 comprises 16 residues. In nucleotides, the CDR3 is TGTGCCAGCAGCGTAGCTGGGACAGGGTCAGGGGAGACCCAGTACTTC. Its translation is CASSVAGTGSGETQYF.

This clone was seen only once. V usage is TRBV15 and J usage is TRBJ1-3, with D possibly being TRBD1 (5 bases). Germline V CDR1 and CDR2: LNHNV, YYDKDF (reference sequence). The CDR3 contains 14 residues. V was pared by 0 bases and J by 5 bases, with 8 bases between. The CDR3 spells CATSRDRVRNTIYF. The CDR3 DNA follows: TGTGCCACCAGCAGAGACAGGGTTCGAAACACCATATATTTT.

This clone was observed a handful of times. This rearrangement joins TRBV7-9 to TRBJ1-5; D ambiguous. Trimming took off 1 base at V and 5 bases at J, with 6 bases between the two ends. Looked up from germline, CDR1 is SEHNR and CDR2 is FQNEAQ (reference sequence). The CDR3 loop spans 13 amino acids. In DNA form, the CDR3 reads TGTGCCAGCAGCTTAGGGGGAGATCAGCCCCAGCATTTT. Residues: CASSLGGDQPQHF.

CDR3 bases: TGTGCCAGCAGTTCGACAGGGGAAAAACTGTTTTTT. Encoded protein: CASSSTGEKLFF. The chain is built from TRBV12-3 or TRBV12-4 and TRBJ1-4, with 7 bases matching TRBD1. This CDR3 contains 12 residues. The V gene end was trimmed by 4 bases and the J gene end by 8 bases; junction bases not matched to a gene: 1.

The rearrangement links TRBV7-8 to TRBJ1-6, with D possibly matching TRBD1 (6 bases). Trimming shortened V by 5 bases and J by 1 base, and 6 bases separated the two germline ends. Per the germline V gene, CDR1 is SGHVS and CDR2 is FQNEAQ. The CDR3 consists of 14 residues. CDR3 sequence: CASSQGSYNSPLHF. CDR3 DNA: TGTGCCAGCAGCCAGGGGTCCTATAATTCACCCCTCCACTTT. Based on the CDR3 plus reference TRBV7-8 and TRBJ1-6, the full variable domain is GAGVSQSPRYKVAKRGQDVALRCDPISGHVSLFWYQQALGQGPEFLTYFQNEAQLDKSGLPSDRFFAERPEGSVSTLKIQRTQQEDSAVYLCASSQGSYNSPLHFGNGTRLTVT.

The chain uses TRBV2 and TRBJ2-6, with D possibly TRBD2 on 5 matching bases. The germline gives CDR1 SNHLY, CDR2 FYNNEI. Between the trimmed V and J ends, which lost 5 bases and 0 bases, there was a span of 8 bases. The CDR3 length is 15 residues. The CDR3 spells CASSKGDSGANVLTF. The CDR3 DNA sequence: TGTGCCAGCAGTAAGGGAGACTCTGGGGCCAACGTCCTGACTTTC. Variable domain in full (rest from reference TRBV2 and TRBJ2-6): EPEVTQTPSHQVTQMGQEVILRCVPISNHLYFYWYRQILGQKVEFLVSFYNNEISEKSEIFDDQFSVERPDGSNFTLKIRSTKLEDSAMYFCASSKGDSGANVLTFGAGSRLTVL.

The V and J genes are TRBV10-3 and TRBJ1-1; D gene ambiguous. The V and J ends lost 7 bases and 1 base respectively, with 16 bases between them. The germline V gene encodes CDR1 ENHRY and CDR2 SYGVKD. This CDR3 comprises 15 residues. The DNA of the CDR3 is TGTGCCATCATCCCCGGAGCGTTGGGGAACACTGAAGCTTTCTTT. It translates to CAIIPGALGNTEAFF.

The CDR3: CASSIFSDSQLFF. The CDR3 region has the DNA TGTGCCAGTAGTATATTCTCCGACAGTCAACTGTTTTTT. The V gene is TRBV19, the J gene TRBJ1-4, with D possibly matching TRBD1 (5 bases). V shed 2 bases and J shed 12 bases, with 13 bases lying between them. This CDR3 comprises 13 residues. Germline V gene data show CDR1 as LNHDA and CDR2 as SQIVND (reference sequence).

This chain uses TRBV6-5 with TRBJ2-3; D might be TRBD2 (7 bases). This CDR3 comprises 14 residues. Trimming shortened V by 8 bases and J by 2 bases, and 14 bases separated the two germline ends. Germline assignment: CDR1 MNHEY and CDR2 SVGAGI. The DNA of the CDR3 is TGTGCCAGCGGTTGGCGGGGGCCCACAGATACGCAGTATTTT. As protein: CASGWRGPTDTQYF.

This chain uses TRBV7-2 with TRBJ1-2; 8 nucleotides match TRBD1. Germline trimming cut 1 base from V and 4 bases from J; bases unmatched to any gene: 5. The CDR3 has 15 residues. Germline CDR1 and CDR2: SGHTA and FQGNSA. CDR3 sequence reads: CASSLGGTGGYGYTF. The CDR3 nucleotides read TGTGCCAGCAGCTTAGGGGGTACAGGGGGCTATGGCTACACCTTC.

V usage is TRBV5-4 and J usage is TRBJ2-3, with 7 bases lining up with TRBD2. The germline V gene encodes CDR1 SGHNT and CDR2 YYREEE (reference sequence). The CDR3 is 14 amino acids. V dropped 4 bases and J dropped 3; count of bases not matched to a gene: 5. The chain's CDR3 is CASSRASGTDTQYF. The CDR3 DNA follows: TGTGCCAGCAGCCGCGCTAGCGGTACAGATACGCAGTATTTT.

The V and J genes are TRBV2 and TRBJ2-5, with 10 bases identical to TRBD2. V shed 3 bases and J 5 bases; nucleotides not matched to a gene: 6. Germline V gives CDR1 SNHLY, CDR2 FYNNEI. The CDR3 sequence is 15 residues long. DNA of the CDR3: TGTGCCAGCAGTGATTTACAAGCGGGGGGGGAGACCCAGTACTTC. Its translation: CASSDLQAGGETQYF. Based on the CDR3 plus reference TRBV2 and TRBJ2-5, the full variable domain is EPEVTQTPSHQVTQMGQEVILRCVPISNHLYFYWYRQILGQKVEFLVSFYNNEISEKSEIFDDQFSVERPDGSNFTLKIRSTKLEDSAMYFCASSDLQAGGETQYFGPGTRLLVL.

The V and J genes are TRBV11-1 and TRBJ2-7; D is possibly TRBD1 (5 bases). Looked up from germline, CDR1 is SGHAT and CDR2 is FQDESV (reference sequence). Trimming took off 4 bases at V and 5 bases at J, with 15 bases between the two ends. There are 14 residues in the CDR3. CDR3 DNA: TGTGCCAGCAGCTCTGAAGACAGCGAGGACGAGCAGTACTTC. Its protein is CASSSEDSEDEQYF.

The V call is TRBV3-1 (or the pseudogene TRBV3-2), the J call TRBJ1-6, with TRBD1 matching 9 bases. CDR1 is LGHDT, CDR2 YNNKEL, per germline (reference sequence). V trimming: 3 bases; J trimming: 13 bases; junction bases outside the gene matches: 7. This CDR3 comprises 14 residues. The CDR3 spells CASSHRQGVTPLHF. CDR3 sequence (DNA): TGTGCCAGCAGCCATAGACAGGGGGTTACGCCCCTCCACTTT.

In its sample, this clone was seen once. The rearrangement joins TRBV5-6 to TRBJ1-1, with 11 bases matching TRBD1. Germline loops: CDR1 SGHDT, CDR2 YYEEEE. V lost 1 base, J lost 6 bases, and 5 bases stayed unmatched. This CDR3 comprises 15 residues. The chain's CDR3 is CASSLRTGGVSEAFF. The DNA for the CDR3 is TGTGCCAGCAGCTTGAGGACAGGGGGCGTCTCTGAAGCTTTCTTT.

V usage is TRBV29-1 and J usage is TRBJ2-2; no clear D. The germline gives CDR1 SQVTM, CDR2 ANQGSEA. The CDR3 sequence is 11 residues long. V gave up 2 bases and J gave up 6 bases, with 4 bases separating them. CDR3 bases: TGCAGCGTTGAACGGGCCGGGGAGCTGTTTTTT. It codes for CSVERAGELFF.

The CDR3 loop is CASSSPDRAVYEQYF. CDR3 DNA sequence: TGTGCCAGCAGCTCCCCGGACAGGGCAGTCTACGAGCAGTACTTC. This chain uses TRBV7-2 with TRBJ2-7; TRBD1 aligns across 8 bases. V dropped 4 bases and J dropped 3; count of bases not matched to a gene: 8. The CDR3 contains 15 residues. Germline CDR1 reads SGHTA; CDR2 reads FQGNSA.

The chain joins TRBV2 to TRBJ1-1; 8 nucleotides align to TRBD1. From germline, CDR1 is SNHLY and CDR2 FYNNEI. The CDR3 is made up of 17 amino acids. V lost 4 bases, J lost 0 bases, and 10 bases stayed unmatched. CDR3 amino acids: CASSVRRQGWMNTEAFF. CDR3 nucleotides: TGTGCCAGCAGTGTGAGGCGACAGGGGTGGATGAACACTGAAGCTTTCTTT.

The chain combines TRBV6-1 with TRBJ2-7; 7 nucleotides match TRBD1. Germline CDR1 is MNHNS and CDR2 is SASEGT. The CDR3 contains 14 residues. Trimming cost V 2 bases and J 3 bases; bases outside gene matches: 4. DNA of the CDR3: TGTGCCAGCAGTGAATTAGGGACAGTCTACGAGCAGTACTTC. Translation gives CASSELGTVYEQYF.

This rearrangement joins TRBV5-6 to TRBJ2-5, with 10 bases that match TRBD1. Germline CDR1 is SGHDT and CDR2 is YYEEEE. V was clipped by 2 bases and J by 3 bases; unmatched bases: 4. This CDR3 is built from 15 residues. In nucleotides, the CDR3 is TGTGCCAGCAGCTTCGCCGGGACAGGGGAAGAGACCCAGTACTTC. Translated: CASSFAGTGEETQYF.